Sequencing of this T cell receptor beta chain was carried out in a study of control samples from healthy donors and cancer patients. This CDR3 region has 15 residues. Losses at the gene ends were 0 bases for V and 5 bases for J; bases not matched to a gene: 5. Germline V gene lookup returns CDR1 LGHNT and CDR2 FRNRAP. Here immunoSEQ multiplex PCR was the method, and the copy in TCRdb shows in-frame clones only, minus some. In the table there are some 160,000 clones, roughly 94% of which are singletons. The chain combines TRBV12-5 with TRBJ2-3; 7 nucleotides line up with TRBD1. This clonotype was sampled from a woman between 35 and 50 years old in good health. Sequencing was done on a sample of blood. CDR3 in amino acids: CASGLVQGSGDTQYF. The CDR3 bases are TGTGCTAGTGGTTTGGTACAGGGGTCGGGAGATACGCAGTATTTT.